This T cell receptor (beta chain) was identified during a study of T cell responses to AZD1222 COVID-19 vaccine. General study results and limits: Unmutated variant regions are reportedly the target of nearly half of TCRs that are spike-specific. CD4 TCRs covered the whole spike, strongest at regions 160-218 and 743-854.

Remarks on this clone: The antigen is not known.

TCRdb keeps only in-frame clones here, not all; method: immunoSEQ multiplex PCR. The sample has 150,000 to 200,000 clones; 94% are singletons. This TCR came from an adult in good health. The sequences come from peripheral blood, collected on day 0 of AZD1222 vaccination.

CDR3 DNA sequence: TGTGCCAGCAGCCCGAGACAGGGTCTAAGAGAGCAGTACTTC. As protein: CASSPRQGLREQYF. The V call is TRBV7-9, the J call TRBJ2-7; 7 nucleotides agree with TRBD1. CDR1 SEHNR and CDR2 FQNEAQ come from the germline V gene (reference sequence). The V gene end was trimmed by 5 bases and the J gene end by 7 bases; junction bases not matched to a gene: 11. The CDR3 spans 14 residues. The full variable domain, with the rest looked up from reference TRBV7-9 and TRBJ2-7, is DTGVSQNPRHKITKRGQNVTFRCDPISEHNRLYWYRQTLGQGPEFLTYFQNEAQLEKSRLLSDRFSAERPKGSFSTLEIQRTEQGDSAMYLCASSPRQGLREQYFGPGTRLTVT.